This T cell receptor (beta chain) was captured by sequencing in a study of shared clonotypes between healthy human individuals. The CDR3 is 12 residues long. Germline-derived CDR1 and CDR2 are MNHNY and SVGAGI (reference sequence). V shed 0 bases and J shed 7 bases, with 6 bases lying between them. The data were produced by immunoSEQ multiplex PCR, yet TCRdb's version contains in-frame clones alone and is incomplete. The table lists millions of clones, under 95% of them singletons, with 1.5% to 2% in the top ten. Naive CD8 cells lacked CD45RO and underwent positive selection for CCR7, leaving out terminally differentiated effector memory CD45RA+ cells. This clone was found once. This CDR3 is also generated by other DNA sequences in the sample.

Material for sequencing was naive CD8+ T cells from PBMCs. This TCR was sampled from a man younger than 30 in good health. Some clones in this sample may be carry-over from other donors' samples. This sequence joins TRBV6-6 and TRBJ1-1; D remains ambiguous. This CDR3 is CASSYSRVEAFF. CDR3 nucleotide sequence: TGTGCCAGCAGTTACTCAAGGGTTGAAGCTTTCTTT.